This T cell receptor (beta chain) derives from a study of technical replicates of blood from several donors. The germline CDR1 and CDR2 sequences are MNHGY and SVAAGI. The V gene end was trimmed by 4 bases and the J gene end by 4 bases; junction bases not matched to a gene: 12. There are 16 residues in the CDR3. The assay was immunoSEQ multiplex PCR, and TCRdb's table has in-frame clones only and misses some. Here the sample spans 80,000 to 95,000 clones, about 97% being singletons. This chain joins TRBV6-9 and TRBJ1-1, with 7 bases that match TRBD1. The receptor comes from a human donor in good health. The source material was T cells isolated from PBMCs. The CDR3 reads CASSLGGQGEVTEAFF. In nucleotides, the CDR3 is TGTGCCAGCAGTTTGGGTGGGCAGGGGGAGGTCACTGAAGCTTTCTTT.